What follows are 21 T cell receptor beta chains derived from one specimen sequenced in a study of blood T cell repertoires in COVID-19. The method was immunoSEQ multiplex PCR; TCRdb's version includes in-frame clones alone and lacks a portion of them. The sample consists of around 37,000 clones, about nine tenths of them appearing once. Sequences were obtained from peripheral blood. The receptors stem from a woman older than 75 with acute or convalescent COVID-19.

This clone was observed a few times. The chain joins TRBV5-4 to TRBJ1-6; possibly TRBD1 for D (6 bases). V was shortened by 7 bases and J by 14 bases, with 28 bases between the two germline ends. CDR1 and CDR2 (germline): SGHNT, YYREEE (reference sequence). The CDR3 loop spans 16 amino acids. The CDR3 spells CASSIPSGAKDRTLHF. CDR3 nucleotide sequence: TGTGCCAGCTCGATTCCTTCAGGGGCTAAAGATCGGACCCTCCACTTT.

V usage is TRBV29-1 and J usage is TRBJ2-7; the D gene is possibly TRBD1 (6 bases). The CDR3 loop spans 13 amino acids. Germline assignment: CDR1 SQVTM and CDR2 ANQGSEA. Trimming cost V 7 bases and J 0 bases, with 13 bases left between them. The chain's CDR3 is CSAGQKSSYEQYF. The CDR3, as DNA: TGCAGCGCAGGACAGAAGAGCTCCTACGAGCAGTACTTC.

The rearrangement uses TRBV6-5 and TRBJ1-1; maybe TRBD1 (5 bases). The V gene's germline CDR1 is MNHEY and CDR2 SVGAGI. This CDR3 has 15 residues. Trimming left V 0 bases short and J 0 bases short, with 8 bases between. In DNA, the CDR3 is TGTGCCAGCAGTTACTCGAGACAGATGAACACTGAAGCTTTCTTT. Protein product: CASSYSRQMNTEAFF.

The chain employs TRBV11-3 and TRBJ1-3; D call uncertain. Germline V gives CDR1 SGHNT, CDR2 YENEEA. This CDR3 comprises 13 residues. V lost 5 bases to trimming and J lost 1 base, with 6 bases between them. The CDR3 DNA is TGTGCCAGCAGCCTGCAGTCTGGAAACACCATATATTTT. It codes for CASSLQSGNTIYF.

The rearrangement links TRBV3-1 (or the pseudogene TRBV3-2) to TRBJ2-2; 9 bases fit TRBD1. The CDR3 contains 15 residues. Germline trimming cut 6 bases from V and 7 bases from J; bases unmatched to any gene: 9. CDR1 is LGHDT, CDR2 YNNKEL, per germline (reference sequence). The CDR3 bases are TGTGCCAGCAGAGACCGGACAGGGGTGGTCGGGGAGCTGTTTTTT. It codes for CASRDRTGVVGELFF.

CDR3 amino acids: CASSETGSAYEQYF. In DNA form, the CDR3 reads TGTGCCAGCAGTGAAACGGGGTCCGCCTACGAGCAGTACTTC. The chain links TRBV2 to TRBJ2-7; maybe TRBD2 (5 bases). The V end lost 2 bases, the J end lost 2 bases, and 10 bases lay between the germline ends. Germline V gene sequence: CDR1 SNHLY, CDR2 FYNNEI. The CDR3 loop spans 14 amino acids. The complete variable domain, with remaining parts taken from reference TRBV2 and TRBJ2-7, reads EPEVTQTPSHQVTQMGQEVILRCVPISNHLYFYWYRQILGQKVEFLVSFYNNEISEKSEIFDDQFSVERPDGSNFTLKIRSTKLEDSAMYFCASSETGSAYEQYFGPGTRLTVT.

J is TRBJ2-1 and V is TRBV29-1, with D perhaps matching TRBD1 (5 bases). The ends were cut back, 7 bases at V and 7 bases at J, with 11 bases in the middle. In germline, CDR1 is SQVTM, CDR2 ANQGSEA. CDR3 size: 11 residues. The CDR3 loop reads CSGAWTNEQFF. The DNA of the CDR3 is TGCAGCGGCGCCTGGACAAATGAGCAGTTCTTC.

This chain links TRBV2 with TRBJ1-1; D ambiguous. The germline V gene encodes CDR1 SNHLY and CDR2 FYNNEI. V lost 6 bases and J lost 1, with 9 bases in between. This CDR3 comprises 13 residues. The CDR3 reads CASSSNGNTEAFF. The CDR3 bases are TGTGCCAGCAGCTCGAACGGGAACACTGAAGCTTTCTTT. The full variable domain, its missing parts supplied by reference TRBV2 and TRBJ1-1, is EPEVTQTPSHQVTQMGQEVILRCVPISNHLYFYWYRQILGQKVEFLVSFYNNEISEKSEIFDDQFSVERPDGSNFTLKIRSTKLEDSAMYFCASSSNGNTEAFFGQGTRLTVV.

This clone came up once. The genes are TRBV24-1 and TRBJ1-1; 8 bases are shared with TRBD1. V was pared by 9 bases and J by 3 bases, with 17 bases of the junction left unmatched. Germline V gene sequence: CDR1 KGHDR, CDR2 SFDVKD. The CDR3 contains 17 residues. DNA for the CDR3: TGTGCCACCCTAGTAAGCGGACAGGGTAAGGGGGACACTGAAGCTTTCTTT. As protein: CATLVSGQGKGDTEAFF.

The rearrangement uses TRBV5-1 and TRBJ2-6; D unresolved. Per the germline V gene, CDR1 is SGHRS and CDR2 is YFSETQ. CDR3 size: 15 residues. Trimming took off 0 bases at V and 0 bases at J, with 4 bases between the two ends. This chain's CDR3 is CASSLVASGANVLTF. CDR3 coding DNA: TGCGCCAGCAGCTTGGTGGCCTCTGGGGCCAACGTCCTGACTTTC.

The chain is built from TRBV7-9 and TRBJ1-1, with 8 bases matching TRBD1. The J segment lost 1 base and the V segment lost 5 bases, leaving 6 bases of the junction unmatched. This CDR3 comprises 15 residues. Germline values: CDR1 SEHNR, CDR2 FQNEAQ (reference sequence). The CDR3 is CASSPRTGWNTEAFF. In DNA form, the CDR3 reads TGTGCCAGCAGCCCACGGACAGGGTGGAACACTGAAGCTTTCTTT.

The chain combines TRBV6-6 with TRBJ1-2; TRBD1 agrees at 8 bases. CDR3 length: 14 residues. V was pared by 6 bases and J by 3 bases, with 6 bases of the junction left unmatched. Germline CDR1 MNHNY, CDR2 SVGAGI (reference sequence). The chain's CDR3 is CASRRTGSYYGYTF. Here the CDR3 DNA reads TGTGCCAGCAGAAGGACAGGGAGTTACTATGGCTACACCTTC.

The rearrangement joins TRBV7-2 to TRBJ2-7; 7 positions agree with TRBD1. Germline V lookup: CDR1 SGHTA, CDR2 FQGNSA. V lost 4 bases, J lost 3 bases, and 6 bases stayed unmatched. This CDR3 contains 14 residues. CDR3 residues: CASSYQTGNYEQYF. The CDR3 DNA reads as TGTGCCAGCAGCTATCAGACAGGGAACTACGAGCAGTACTTC.

The chain carries TRBV7-9 and TRBJ1-2; D not resolved. Germline V gene data show CDR1 as SEHNR and CDR2 as FQNEAQ (reference sequence). Between the trimmed V and J ends, which lost 4 bases and 6 bases, there was a span of 12 bases. The CDR3 is 13 residues long. The DNA for the CDR3 is TGTGCCAGCAGCTCGACACACTCTGATGGCTACACCTTC. Protein: CASSSTHSDGYTF.

The genes are TRBV19 and TRBJ2-5, with no clear D. With 5 bases removed from V and 0 bases from J, the gap between germline ends came to 7 bases. This CDR3 is built from 13 residues. Germline CDR1 LNHDA, CDR2 SQIVND (reference sequence). The DNA for the CDR3 is TGTGCCAGTAGTTCAGCGTACCAAGAGACCCAGTACTTC. Its protein product is CASSSAYQETQYF.

The chain has TRBV5-1 and TRBJ2-5, with D maybe TRBD2 (5 bases). The germline V gene has CDR1 SGHRS and CDR2 YFSETQ. Trimming stripped 4 bases from V and 1 base from J, with 8 bases between. The CDR3 has 13 residues. CDR3 residues: CASSPGLQETQYF. The CDR3 region has the DNA TGCGCCAGCAGCCCCGGACTCCAAGAGACCCAGTACTTC.

V gene TRBV7-3 combines with J gene TRBJ1-1; a possible D gene is TRBD1 (6 bases). The CDR3 consists of 14 residues. The ends were cut back, 4 bases at V and 1 base at J, with 10 bases in the middle. The germline gives CDR1 SGHTA, CDR2 FQGTGA. The CDR3 region is CASSSTGSNTEAFF. The CDR3 DNA is TGTGCCAGCAGCTCGACAGGTTCGAACACTGAAGCTTTCTTT.

The chain is built from TRBV24-1 and TRBJ2-2; D is unclear. Germline V gene lookup returns CDR1 KGHDR and CDR2 SFDVKD. Trimming removed 4 bases at V and 0 bases at J, with 8 bases between. This CDR3 comprises 15 residues. CDR3 nucleotide sequence: TGTGCCACCAGTGACCCAGGTTCGAACACCGGGGAGCTGTTTTTT. Amino acid sequence: CATSDPGSNTGELFF.

This sequence joins TRBV7-3 and TRBJ2-1; 11 nucleotides align to TRBD2. The CDR3 extends over 16 amino acids. After removal of 5 bases from V and 13 bases from J, the junction contained 16 bases not matched to a gene. Per the germline V gene, CDR1 is SGHTA and CDR2 is FQGTGA. The CDR3 coding sequence is TGTGCCAGCAGCCAAGAGGGAACTAGCGGGGGCCCTCCCCAGTTCTTC. It codes for CASSQEGTSGGPPQFF. Variable domain in full (rest from reference TRBV7-3 and TRBJ2-1): GAGVSQTPSNKVTEKGKYVELRCDPISGHTALYWYRQSLGQGPEFLIYFQGTGAADDSGLPNDRFFAVRPEGSVSTLKIQRTERGDSAVYLCASSQEGTSGGPPQFFGPGTRLTVL.

This chain connects TRBV7-3 to TRBJ2-5, with D uncertain. Deletions cut 5 bases from V and 1 base from J, with 14 bases between. The CDR3 is made up of 15 amino acids. CDR1 is SGHTA and CDR2 is FQGTGA in the germline V gene. The CDR3 spells CASSPRPGPQETQYF. CDR3 in DNA: TGTGCCAGCAGCCCCCGCCCTGGGCCCCAAGAGACCCAGTACTTC.

A few counts support this clone. The rearrangement joins TRBV19 to TRBJ1-6, with D perhaps TRBD1 (5 bases). The CDR3 totals 19 residues. Deletions cut 7 bases from V and 0 bases from J, with 22 bases between. Germline CDR1 and CDR2: LNHDA and SQIVND (reference sequence). CDR3 protein: CASTDSRGRDSSYNSPLHF. CDR3 in DNA: TGTGCCAGTACCGACAGCAGAGGCAGAGATAGCTCCTATAATTCACCCCTCCACTTT.